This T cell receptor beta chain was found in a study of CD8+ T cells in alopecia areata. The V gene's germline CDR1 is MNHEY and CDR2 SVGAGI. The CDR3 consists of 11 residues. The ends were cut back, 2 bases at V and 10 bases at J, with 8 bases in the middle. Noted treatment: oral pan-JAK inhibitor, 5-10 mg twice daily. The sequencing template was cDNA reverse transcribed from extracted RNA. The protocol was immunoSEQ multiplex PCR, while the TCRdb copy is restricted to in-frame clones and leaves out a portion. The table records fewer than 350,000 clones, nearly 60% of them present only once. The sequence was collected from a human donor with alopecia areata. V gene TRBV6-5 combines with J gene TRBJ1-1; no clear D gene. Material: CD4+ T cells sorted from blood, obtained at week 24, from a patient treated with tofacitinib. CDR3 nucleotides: TGTGCCAGCAGTTACCTCGGGCGAGCTTTCTTT. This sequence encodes CASSYLGRAFF.